The sequence of this T cell receptor (beta chain) was determined in a study of shared clonotypes between healthy human individuals. A split of CD4+ cells into CD45RA+ naive and CD45RA-negative memory subsets was performed. Looked up from germline, CDR1 is SGHNT and CDR2 is YYREEE (reference sequence). The CDR3 is 16 amino acids. The V and J ends lost 5 bases and 0 bases respectively, with 18 bases between them. Sequencing used immunoSEQ multiplex PCR; TCRdb keeps in-frame clones, though not all of them. The table includes a few million clones, less than 95% detected once. This TCR was sampled from a young man in good health. Some clones in this sample may be carry-over from other donors' samples. The sample consisted of naive CD4+ T cells from PBMCs. Subset in this sample: CD45RA+ positively selected. V gene TRBV5-4 combines with J gene TRBJ2-7; D possibly corresponds to TRBD1 (6 bases). CDR3 bases: TGTGCCAGCAGTTCCTTAAGTGTCAGGGGCTCCTACGAGCAGTACTTC. Translation: CASSSLSVRGSYEQYF.